This TCR beta chain was obtained from a study of identical twins. Broader study findings: When twins shared out-of-frame alpha sequences, those sequences had excess low generation probability.

Trimming removed 8 bases from V and 3 bases from J; junction bases left unmatched: 12. The CDR3 spans 15 residues. CDR1 and CDR2 from the germline V gene are SGHTA and FQGNSA. This clonotype was observed a handful of times. Its specificity is unknown. TCRdb re-analysed the 5' RACE reads in MiXCR, keeping a single row per CDR3 protein. Of 1.5 million to 2 million distinct CDR3 sequences detected, about 32% appear once; the ten largest clones hold around 0.3%. Sequencing was performed on cord blood. The chain couples TRBV7-2 to TRBJ2-7, with TRBD2 matching 8 bases. The receptor was isolated from a newborn girl in good health. The CDR3 nucleotides are TGTGCCAGCGGCACCGAGGGCGGGGGGTTCTACGAGCAGTACTTC. It specifies CASGTEGGGFYEQYF.